Presented here are 7 T cell receptor beta chains from one specimen sequenced in a study of chemoradiotherapy in HPV16-positive cancers. TCRdb keeps only in-frame clones here, not all; method: immunoSEQ multiplex PCR. This table holds 12,000 or so clones, roughly three quarters found once. This sample was taken from a patient who underwent chemoradiotherapy. These receptors were taken from a human donor with HPV-associated anogenital cancer.

The J gene is TRBJ1-4, the V gene TRBV6-1; D is possibly TRBD1 (6 bases). Trimming removed 11 bases from V and 6 bases from J, with 19 bases in between. Germline values: CDR1 MNHNS, CDR2 SASEGT. There are 14 residues in the CDR3. CDR3 coding DNA: TGTGCCTCCTCGGAGGGGGTCGGTCATGAAAAACTGTTTTTT. Amino acids: CASSEGVGHEKLFF.

The chain is built from TRBV21-1 and TRBJ2-5; the D call in the table, TRBD2, was not verified against the DNA. TRBV21-1 is classified as a pseudogene. The CDR3 contains 14 residues. The CDR3 DNA is TGTGCCAGCAGCAGTGGGGGGACTGCAGAGACCCAGTACTTC. It encodes CASSSGGTAETQYF.

The chain employs TRBV2 and TRBJ2-3; 15 positions agree with TRBD2. The junction had 8 bases not matched to a gene; V was cut back by 8 bases and J by 8 bases. The CDR3 extends over 15 amino acids. Germline V gene data show CDR1 as SNHLY and CDR2 as FYNNEI. CDR3 nucleotide sequence: TGTGCCAGCGGACGGGGACTAGCGGGGGGAGGTACGCAGTATTTT. Protein sequence: CASGRGLAGGGTQYF.

The chain employs TRBV7-6 and TRBJ2-5; the match to TRBD1 covers 8 bases. Unmatched junction bases numbered 5, after V lost 4 bases and J lost 4 bases. Per germline, CDR1 SGHVS and CDR2 FNYEAQ. The CDR3 is 14 residues long. CDR3 DNA: TGTGCCAGCAGCTGGGCAGGGGGCTCAGAGACCCAGTACTTC. Protein: CASSWAGGSETQYF.

The chain has TRBV7-9 and TRBJ2-1; 9 nucleotides match TRBD1. The length of the CDR3 is 15 residues. CDR1 and CDR2 (germline): SEHNR, FQNEAQ (reference sequence). The J segment lost 2 bases and the V segment lost 4 bases, leaving 3 bases of the junction unmatched. The CDR3 DNA follows: TGTGCCAGCAGCTCCGGGACAGGGACCTACAATGAGCAGTTCTTC. This gives the protein CASSSGTGTYNEQFF.

The chain carries TRBV2 and TRBJ2-7; 7 nucleotides line up with TRBD1. After removal of 7 bases from V and 6 bases from J, the junction contained 6 bases not matched to a gene. The CDR3 has 12 amino acids. Germline V lookup: CDR1 SNHLY, CDR2 FYNNEI. The CDR3 here is CASTDRVGEQYF. The DNA for the CDR3 is TGTGCCAGCACCGACAGGGTCGGCGAGCAGTACTTC. The full variable domain, rest sourced from reference TRBV2 and TRBJ2-7, is EPEVTQTPSHQVTQMGQEVILRCVPISNHLYFYWYRQILGQKVEFLVSFYNNEISEKSEIFDDQFSVERPDGSNFTLKIRSTKLEDSAMYFCASTDRVGEQYFGPGTRLTVT.

The chain is built from TRBV10-3 and TRBJ1-1, with 7 bases aligning to TRBD1. The CDR3 runs to 13 residues. The V segment lost 7 bases and the J segment 5 bases; nucleotides outside the gene matches: 7. CDR1 is ENHRY and CDR2 is SYGVKD in the germline V gene. CDR3 residues: CAITEGDRTEAFF. In DNA form, the CDR3 reads TGTGCCATCACGGAGGGGGACAGAACTGAAGCTTTCTTT.